This is a list of T cell receptor beta chains from one sample in a study of control samples from healthy donors and cancer patients. Clones were sequenced by immunoSEQ multiplex PCR, and TCRdb holds only the in-frame ones, with some missing. The profile covers around 80,000 clones, with about 95% appearing a single time and over 2.5% taken by the ten largest. Sequencing used blood. Source of these receptors: a woman between 25 and 40 years old in good health. The CDR3 runs from the conserved cysteine through the conserved F or W. The order of the fields is J gene, D gene, clone size, V gene, CDR3 DNA, CDR3 protein. The D gene is left open where the match is weak. Clone size is shown for a subset of rows, as once, few, many or a class of expanded clone.

j_gene: TRBJ1-4; d_gene: .; abundance: .; v_gene: TRBV24-1; CDR3nt: TGTGCCACCAGTAGCCCGACAGGTTCAGACGAAAAACTGTTTTTT; CDR3aa: CATSSPTGSDEKLFF
j_gene: TRBJ1-1; d_gene: TRBD1; abundance: .; v_gene: TRBV24-1; CDR3nt: TGTGCCACCAGTGAGCGGACAGGGAACACTGAAGCTTTCTTT; CDR3aa: CATSERTGNTEAFF
j_gene: TRBJ2-1; d_gene: .; abundance: .; v_gene: TRBV28; CDR3nt: TGTGCCAGCAGGGGGCTCAATCTGGCCCTCAATGAGCAGTTCTTC; CDR3aa: CASRGLNLALNEQFF
j_gene: TRBJ1-1; d_gene: TRBD1; abundance: .; v_gene: TRBV30; CDR3nt: TGTGCCTGGAGTCCGCGGACAGGGGGAAACACTGAAGCTTTCTTT; CDR3aa: CAWSPRTGGNTEAFF
j_gene: TRBJ2-3; d_gene: TRBD2; abundance: .; v_gene: TRBV9; CDR3nt: TGTGCCAGCAGCGCCGGCGGGGGGTTTACAGATACGCAGTATTTT; CDR3aa: CASSAGGGFTDTQYF
j_gene: TRBJ1-2; d_gene: .; abundance: .; v_gene: TRBV6-5; CDR3nt: TGTGCCAGCAGCCAAGCCCACTATGGCTACACCTTC; CDR3aa: CASSQAHYGYTF
j_gene: TRBJ2-1; d_gene: .; abundance: .; v_gene: TRBV2; CDR3nt: TGTGCCAGCAGTCTAGGGGGGCCCTCCTACAATGAGCAGTTCTTC; CDR3aa: CASSLGGPSYNEQFF
j_gene: TRBJ2-3; d_gene: .; abundance: .; v_gene: TRBV29-1; CDR3nt: TGCAGCGTTGAAGACGGTGTCAGGGCTTTATGGAATTTT; CDR3aa: CSVEDGVRALWNF
j_gene: TRBJ2-5; d_gene: .; abundance: .; v_gene: TRBV29-1; CDR3nt: TGCAGCGTCCCCCCCCTCGGGGCCGGGATAGAGACCCAGTACTTC; CDR3aa: CSVPPLGAGIETQYF
j_gene: TRBJ1-5; d_gene: .; abundance: .; v_gene: TRBV15; CDR3nt: TGTGCCACCAGCAGAGATTTAGGTAGCAATCAGCCCCAGCATTTT; CDR3aa: CATSRDLGSNQPQHF
j_gene: TRBJ2-3; d_gene: .; abundance: .; v_gene: TRBV30; CDR3nt: TGTGCCTCCGCGGGACGTCGAGCAGATACGCAGTATTTT; CDR3aa: CASAGRRADTQYF
j_gene: TRBJ2-7; d_gene: TRBD1; abundance: once; v_gene: TRBV7-3; CDR3nt: TGTGCCAGCAGCTTAAGCCCCGGACAGGGCTACGAGCAGTACTTC; CDR3aa: CASSLSPGQGYEQYF
j_gene: TRBJ1-1; d_gene: .; abundance: .; v_gene: TRBV28; CDR3nt: TGTGCCAGCAGCCGCACACGATCGAACACTGAAGCTTTCTTT; CDR3aa: CASSRTRSNTEAFF
j_gene: TRBJ1-1; d_gene: .; abundance: .; v_gene: TRBV25-1; CDR3nt: TGTGCCAGTCGCGGGACAAAGAACACTGAAGCTTTCTTT; CDR3aa: CASRGTKNTEAFF
j_gene: TRBJ2-1; d_gene: .; abundance: once; v_gene: TRBV18; CDR3nt: TGTGCCAGCTCACCACAATGGCAGTACAATGAGCAGTTCTTC; CDR3aa: CASSPQWQYNEQFF
j_gene: TRBJ1-5; d_gene: .; abundance: .; v_gene: TRBV2; CDR3nt: TGTGCCAGCAGGCTACTCAAGAATCAGCCCCAGCATTTT; CDR3aa: CASRLLKNQPQHF
j_gene: TRBJ2-3; d_gene: .; abundance: .; v_gene: TRBV5-1; CDR3nt: TGCGCCAGCAGCTCCTCCGGGACGCGCACAGATACGCAGTATTTT; CDR3aa: CASSSSGTRTDTQYF
j_gene: TRBJ2-7; d_gene: TRBD1; abundance: .; v_gene: TRBV7-9; CDR3nt: TGTGCCAGCACCCGGACAGGAATCTACGAGCAGTACTTC; CDR3aa: CASTRTGIYEQYF
j_gene: TRBJ1-5; d_gene: TRBD1; abundance: .; v_gene: TRBV24-1; CDR3nt: TGTGCCACCTCCGACAGGGGTAATCAGCCCCAGCATTTT; CDR3aa: CATSDRGNQPQHF
j_gene: TRBJ2-5; d_gene: .; abundance: .; v_gene: TRBV3-1/TRBV3-2; CDR3nt: TGTGCCAGCAGCCAAGAGGTTGCGGGGTCCCAAGAGACCCAGTACTTC; CDR3aa: CASSQEVAGSQETQYF
j_gene: TRBJ2-5; d_gene: TRBD2; abundance: few; v_gene: TRBV23-1; CDR3nt: TGCGCCTGGACCGAGGCGGGGGAAGAGACCCAGTACTTC; CDR3aa: CAWTEAGEETQYF
j_gene: TRBJ1-2; d_gene: .; abundance: .; v_gene: TRBV25-1; CDR3nt: TGTGCCAGCAGTGCGTATTCGGGGGCTTCGTCTGGCTACACCTTC; CDR3aa: CASSAYSGASSGYTF
j_gene: TRBJ2-7; d_gene: .; abundance: .; v_gene: TRBV5-4; CDR3nt: TGTGCCAGCAGCCGCCGTAGTGGGACGAATGAGGGCGAGCAGTACTTC; CDR3aa: CASSRRSGTNEGEQYF
j_gene: TRBJ1-5; d_gene: .; abundance: .; v_gene: TRBV28; CDR3nt: TGTGCCAGCAACATGCCCCGAGGTAGCAATCAGCCCCAGCATTTT; CDR3aa: CASNMPRGSNQPQHF
j_gene: TRBJ2-1; d_gene: TRBD1; abundance: .; v_gene: TRBV6-5; CDR3nt: TGTGCCAGCAGCCGGGACAGGGATCCCTACAATGAGCAGTTCTTC; CDR3aa: CASSRDRDPYNEQFF
j_gene: TRBJ1-4; d_gene: .; abundance: .; v_gene: TRBV6-5; CDR3nt: TGTGCCAGCAGCTCCCCGGGTCGGGATGAAAAACTGTTTTTT; CDR3aa: CASSSPGRDEKLFF
j_gene: TRBJ1-1; d_gene: .; abundance: .; v_gene: TRBV6-5; CDR3nt: TGTGCCAGCAGTTACTTGGGAAAGCCCTCCATCGAAGCTTTCTTT; CDR3aa: CASSYLGKPSIEAFF
j_gene: TRBJ2-3; d_gene: .; abundance: .; v_gene: TRBV30; CDR3nt: TGTGCCTGGAGTGTACGAAGCACAGATACGCAGTATTTT; CDR3aa: CAWSVRSTDTQYF
j_gene: TRBJ1-5; d_gene: .; abundance: once; v_gene: TRBV14; CDR3nt: TGTGCCAGCAGCCAACTAACAGGGACGAATCAGCCCCAGCATTTT; CDR3aa: CASSQLTGTNQPQHF
j_gene: TRBJ2-2; d_gene: TRBD2; abundance: .; v_gene: TRBV10-1; CDR3nt: TGCGCCAGCAGTGAACGGGGGGGCGCCCCAGGGAACACCGGGGAGCTGTTTTTT; CDR3aa: CASSERGGAPGNTGELFF
j_gene: TRBJ2-3; d_gene: TRBD1; abundance: .; v_gene: TRBV19; CDR3nt: TGTGCCAGTCTGGAGAGGGGGCGTACAGATACGCAGTATTTT; CDR3aa: CASLERGRTDTQYF
j_gene: TRBJ2-4; d_gene: TRBD2; abundance: .; v_gene: TRBV4-1; CDR3nt: TGCGCCAGCAGCTACGGACTAGCGGGGGGCCCCCCCAAAAACATTCAGTACTTC; CDR3aa: CASSYGLAGGPPKNIQYF
j_gene: TRBJ1-1; d_gene: TRBD1; abundance: few; v_gene: TRBV5-6; CDR3nt: TGTGCCAGCAGCCCGTGGGACAGGGAAAGCACTGAAGCTTTCTTT; CDR3aa: CASSPWDRESTEAFF
j_gene: TRBJ2-3; d_gene: .; abundance: .; v_gene: TRBV11-2; CDR3nt: TGTGCCAGCACTTACGGGGGACTTTCCCGCACAGATACGCAGTATTTT; CDR3aa: CASTYGGLSRTDTQYF
j_gene: TRBJ1-2; d_gene: .; abundance: .; v_gene: TRBV19; CDR3nt: TGTGCCAGTAGTACTCAGACAGAGAACTATGGCTACACCTTC; CDR3aa: CASSTQTENYGYTF
j_gene: TRBJ2-7; d_gene: TRBD1; abundance: .; v_gene: TRBV7-3; CDR3nt: TGTGCCAGCAGCGCCCGACCGGGACAGACGTACGAGCAGTACTTC; CDR3aa: CASSARPGQTYEQYF
j_gene: TRBJ1-5; d_gene: TRBD1; abundance: .; v_gene: TRBV30; CDR3nt: TGTGCCTGGGGACAGGGGAGCGTTAGCAATCAGCCCCAGCATTTT; CDR3aa: CAWGQGSVSNQPQHF
j_gene: TRBJ2-5; d_gene: TRBD1; abundance: .; v_gene: TRBV4-1; CDR3nt: TGCGCCAGCAGCTACCCGGGACAGGATCCTGTGGAGACCCAGTACTTC; CDR3aa: CASSYPGQDPVETQYF
j_gene: TRBJ2-2; d_gene: .; abundance: .; v_gene: TRBV2; CDR3nt: TGTGCCAGCAGGGACACCGGGGAGCTGTTTTTT; CDR3aa: CASRDTGELFF